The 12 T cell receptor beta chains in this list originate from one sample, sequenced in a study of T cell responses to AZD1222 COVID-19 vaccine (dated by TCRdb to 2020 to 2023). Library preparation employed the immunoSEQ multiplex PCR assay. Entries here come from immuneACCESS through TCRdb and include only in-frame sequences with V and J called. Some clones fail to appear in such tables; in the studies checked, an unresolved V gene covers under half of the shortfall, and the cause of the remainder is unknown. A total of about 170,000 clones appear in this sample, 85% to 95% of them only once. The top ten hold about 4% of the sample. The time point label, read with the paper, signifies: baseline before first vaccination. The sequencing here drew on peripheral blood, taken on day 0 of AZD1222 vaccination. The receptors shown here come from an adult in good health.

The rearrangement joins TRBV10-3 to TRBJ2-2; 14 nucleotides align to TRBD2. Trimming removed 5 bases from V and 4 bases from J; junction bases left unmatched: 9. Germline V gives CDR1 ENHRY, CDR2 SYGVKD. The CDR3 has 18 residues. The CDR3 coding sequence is TGTGCCATCAGTTGGACTAGCGGGGGGCTAGGAGGCACCGGGGAGCTGTTTTTT. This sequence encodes CAISWTSGGLGGTGELFF.

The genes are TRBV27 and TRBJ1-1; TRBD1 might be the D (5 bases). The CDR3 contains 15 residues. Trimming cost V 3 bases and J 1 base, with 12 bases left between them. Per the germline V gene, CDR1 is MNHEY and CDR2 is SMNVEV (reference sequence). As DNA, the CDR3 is TGTGCCAGCAGTTTTTGGGGGAATCGGAACACTGAAGCTTTCTTT. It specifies CASSFWGNRNTEAFF.

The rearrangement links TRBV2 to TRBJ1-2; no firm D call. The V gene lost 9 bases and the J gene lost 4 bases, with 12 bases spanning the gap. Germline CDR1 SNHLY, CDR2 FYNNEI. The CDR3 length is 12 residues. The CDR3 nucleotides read TGTGCCAGTCACGGCTCGGGCTATGGCTACACCTTC. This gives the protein CASHGSGYGYTF.

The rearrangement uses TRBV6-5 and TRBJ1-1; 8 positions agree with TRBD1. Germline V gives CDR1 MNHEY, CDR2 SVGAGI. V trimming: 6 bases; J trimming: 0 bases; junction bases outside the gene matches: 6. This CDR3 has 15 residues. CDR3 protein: CASSFDRGVNTEAFF. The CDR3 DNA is TGTGCCAGCAGCTTTGACAGGGGTGTGAACACTGAAGCTTTCTTT.

The CDR3 DNA reads TGTGCCAGCAGCTTAATACCGGGACTAGCGGGAGGGTACACCGGGGAGCTGTTTTTT. It specifies CASSLIPGLAGGYTGELFF. The J gene is TRBJ2-2, the V gene TRBV7-6; 16 bases align to TRBD2. The CDR3 length is 19 residues. Per germline, CDR1 SGHVS and CDR2 FNYEAQ. The trim removed 2 bases at V and 3 bases at J, leaving 6 bases unmatched.

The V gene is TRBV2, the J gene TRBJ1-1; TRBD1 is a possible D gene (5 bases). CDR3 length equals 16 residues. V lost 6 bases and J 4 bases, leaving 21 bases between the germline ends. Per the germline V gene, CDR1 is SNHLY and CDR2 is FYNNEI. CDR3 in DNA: TGTGCCAGCAGCGGACGCCTAGGGACTCTATCCACTGAAGCTTTCTTT. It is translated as CASSGRLGTLSTEAFF.

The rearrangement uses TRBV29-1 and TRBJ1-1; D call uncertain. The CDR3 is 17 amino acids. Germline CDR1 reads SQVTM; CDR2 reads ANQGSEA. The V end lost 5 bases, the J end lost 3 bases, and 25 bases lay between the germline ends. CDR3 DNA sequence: TGCAGCGTTTCGCTTTACCTCGGTTGGGGAGAGGACACTGAAGCTTTCTTT. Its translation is CSVSLYLGWGEDTEAFF.

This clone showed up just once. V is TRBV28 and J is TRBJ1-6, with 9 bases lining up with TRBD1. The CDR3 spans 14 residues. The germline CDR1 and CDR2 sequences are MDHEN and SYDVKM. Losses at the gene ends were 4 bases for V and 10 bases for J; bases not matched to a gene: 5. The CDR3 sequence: CASSSGTGWSPLHF. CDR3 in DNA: TGTGCCAGCAGTTCCGGGACAGGGTGGTCACCCCTCCACTTT.

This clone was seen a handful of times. The CDR3 here is CASSPGDSRPYGYTF. In DNA, the CDR3 is TGTGCCAGCAGCCCTGGGGACAGCCGTCCATATGGCTACACCTTC. The V and J genes are TRBV7-9 and TRBJ1-2, with 7 bases that match TRBD1. The V segment lost 5 bases and the J segment 5 bases; nucleotides outside the gene matches: 11. Germline V gene data show CDR1 as SEHNR and CDR2 as FQNEAQ (reference sequence). This CDR3 contains 15 residues.

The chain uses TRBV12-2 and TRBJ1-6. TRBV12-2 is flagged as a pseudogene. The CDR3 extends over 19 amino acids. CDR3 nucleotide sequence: TGTGCAAGTCGCCCCACGGGACTTCACCAGAGCTCCTATAATTCACCCCTCCACTTT. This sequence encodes CASRPTGLHQSSYNSPLHF.

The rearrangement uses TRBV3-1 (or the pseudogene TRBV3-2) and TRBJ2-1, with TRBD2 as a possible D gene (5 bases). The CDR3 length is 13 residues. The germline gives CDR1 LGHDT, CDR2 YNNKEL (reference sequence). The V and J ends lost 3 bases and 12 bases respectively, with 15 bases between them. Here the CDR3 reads CASSQGLEVGQFF. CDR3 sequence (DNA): TGTGCCAGCAGCCAGGGATTGGAGGTAGGGCAGTTCTTC.

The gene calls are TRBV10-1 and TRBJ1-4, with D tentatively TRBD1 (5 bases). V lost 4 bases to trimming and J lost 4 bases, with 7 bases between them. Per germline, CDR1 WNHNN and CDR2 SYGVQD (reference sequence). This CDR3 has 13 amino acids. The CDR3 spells CASSGGSNEKLFF. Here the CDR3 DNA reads TGCGCCAGCAGTGGGGGCAGTAATGAAAAACTGTTTTTT.